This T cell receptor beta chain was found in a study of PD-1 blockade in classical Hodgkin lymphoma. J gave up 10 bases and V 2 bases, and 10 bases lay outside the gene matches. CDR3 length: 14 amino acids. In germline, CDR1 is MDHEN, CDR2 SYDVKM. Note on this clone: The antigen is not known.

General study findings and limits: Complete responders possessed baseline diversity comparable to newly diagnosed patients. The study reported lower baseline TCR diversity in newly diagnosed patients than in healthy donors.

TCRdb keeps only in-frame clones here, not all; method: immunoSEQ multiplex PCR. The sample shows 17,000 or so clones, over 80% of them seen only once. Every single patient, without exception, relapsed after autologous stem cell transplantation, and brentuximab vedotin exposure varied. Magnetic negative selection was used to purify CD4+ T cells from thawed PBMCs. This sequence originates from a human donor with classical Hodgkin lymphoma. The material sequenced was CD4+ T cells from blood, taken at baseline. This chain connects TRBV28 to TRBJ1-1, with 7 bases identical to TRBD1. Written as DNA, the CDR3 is TGTGCCAGCAGTTTAGGCTTCCAGGGGGTAGGAGCTTTCTTT. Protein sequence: CASSLGFQGVGAFF.